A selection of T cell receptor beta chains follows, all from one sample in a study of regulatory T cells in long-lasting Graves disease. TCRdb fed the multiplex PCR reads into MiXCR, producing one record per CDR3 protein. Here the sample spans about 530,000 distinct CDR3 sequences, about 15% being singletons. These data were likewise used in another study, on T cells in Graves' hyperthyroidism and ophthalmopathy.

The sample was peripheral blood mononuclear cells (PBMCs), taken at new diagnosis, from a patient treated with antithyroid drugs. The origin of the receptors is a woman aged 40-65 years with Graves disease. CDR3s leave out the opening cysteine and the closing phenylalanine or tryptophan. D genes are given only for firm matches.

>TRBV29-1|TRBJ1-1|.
SVGGQYATEAF
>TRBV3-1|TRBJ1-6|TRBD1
ASSQDRDRDWDNSPLH
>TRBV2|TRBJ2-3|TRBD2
ASMTSGGVDTQY
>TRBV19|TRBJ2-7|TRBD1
ASSIDLGTGGEQY
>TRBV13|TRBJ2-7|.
ASSYTGFEQY
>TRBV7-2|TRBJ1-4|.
ASSLQGTTNEKLF
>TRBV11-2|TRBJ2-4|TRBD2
ASSLRASGGNIQY
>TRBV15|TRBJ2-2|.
ATSDGTLTGELF
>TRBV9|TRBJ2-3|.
ASSQTVRGTDTQY
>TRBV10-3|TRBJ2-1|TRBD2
AISGTSGGAGEQF
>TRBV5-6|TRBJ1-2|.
ASSLATGQYT
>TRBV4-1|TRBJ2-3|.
ASSQVPGGRTDTQY
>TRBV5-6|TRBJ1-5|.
ASSLSGPNQPQH
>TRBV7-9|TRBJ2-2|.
ASSRWLDYTGELF
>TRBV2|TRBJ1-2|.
ARLGAAYYGYT
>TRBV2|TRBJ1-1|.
ASNGGGTEAF
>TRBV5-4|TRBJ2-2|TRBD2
ASSPGPLAGDTGELF
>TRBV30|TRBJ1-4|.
AWSPPTAQNEKLF
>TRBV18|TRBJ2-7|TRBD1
ASSPDRSRTYEQY
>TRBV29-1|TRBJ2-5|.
SVSQGNQETQY